This is a list of T cell receptor beta chains from one sample in a study of vaccination and CD4 T cells after COVID-19. TCRdb fed the PCR reads into MiXCR, producing one record per CDR3 protein. The sample lists over 10,000 distinct CDR3 sequences, roughly three fifths occurring once. These TCRs' antigens remain unknown. The sample taken for sequencing was CD4+ T cells from blood, cultured in vitro. The source of these receptors is a human donor who had recovered from COVID-19. Each CDR3 is given with its conserved first and last residue. A D gene is named only where the DNA matches it firmly. Only some rows state a clone size, as once, few, many or a class for expanded clones.

D	J	size	length	V	CDR3	DNA
.	TRBJ2-7	.	15	TRBV10-3	CAIRQGGTSSYEQYF	TGTGCCATCAGGCAGGGAGGTACAAGCTCCTACGAGCAGTACTTC
.	TRBJ1-4	.	14	TRBV2	CASSESGKGEKLFF	TGTGCCAGCAGTGAGTCGGGGAAGGGTGAAAAACTGTTTTTT
.	TRBJ2-1	.	16	TRBV20-1	CSARPRRSRSYNEQFF	TGCAGTGCTAGACCTAGGCGGTCCCGCTCCTACAATGAGCAGTTCTTC
TRBD1	TRBJ1-2	.	16	TRBV7-2	CASSSPTGTGLYGYTF	TGTGCCAGCAGCTCCCCAACCGGGACAGGCCTATATGGCTACACCTTC
.	TRBJ2-2	medium-sized	15	TRBV7-7	CASSAGPTNTGELFF	TGTGCCAGCAGCGCGGGACCAACGAACACCGGGGAGCTGTTTTTT
TRBD2	TRBJ2-1	.	14	TRBV6-1	CASRLASSYNEQFF	TGTGCCAGCAGACTAGCGAGCTCCTACAATGAGCAGTTCTTC
.	TRBJ1-3	few	15	TRBV28	CASSETGLSGNTIYF	TGTGCCAGCAGTGAGACAGGTCTCTCTGGAAACACCATATATTTT
TRBD1	TRBJ2-7	.	14	TRBV20-1	CSVGSQGAHWEQYF	TGCAGTGTTGGGTCGCAGGGGGCCCACTGGGAGCAGTACTTC
TRBD1	TRBJ1-4	.	18	TRBV6-2/TRBV6-3	CASSYSPDSGTGNEKLFF	TGTGCCAGCAGTTACTCTCCCGACTCCGGGACAGGGAATGAAAAACTGTTTTTT
.	TRBJ1-5	.	12	TRBV28	CASRNRVQPQHF	TGTGCCAGCAGGAACAGGGTTCAGCCCCAGCATTTT
.	TRBJ2-2	few	13	TRBV6-4	CASSAANTGELFF	TGTGCCAGCAGTGCCGCGAACACCGGGGAGCTGTTTTTT
.	TRBJ2-5	.	14	TRBV7-3	CASSLSAAQETQYF	TGTGCCAGCAGCTTATCGGCAGCCCAAGAGACCCAGTACTTC
.	TRBJ2-2	.	13	TRBV20-1	CSASRPATGELFF	TGCAGTGCTTCCAGACCCGCGACCGGGGAGCTGTTTTTT
TRBD1	TRBJ1-3	.	15	TRBV20-1	CSARSGRDSGNTIYF	TGCAGTGCTCGCTCAGGGCGGGACAGTGGAAACACCATATATTTT
.	TRBJ1-5	.	14	TRBV19	CASKKGNSNQPQHF	TGTGCCAGTAAAAAAGGGAATAGCAATCAGCCCCAGCATTTT
TRBD2	TRBJ2-3	few	15	TRBV20-1	CSAAPSAGGTSTQYF	TGCAGTGCTGCCCCATCTGCGGGAGGTACTTCTACGCAGTATTTT
TRBD1	TRBJ1-6	.	18	TRBV6-1	CASSARSDRRPYNSPLHF	TGTGCCAGCAGTGCCCGATCGGACAGGCGGCCCTATAATTCACCCCTCCACTTT
.	TRBJ1-2	.	14	TRBV30	CAWSESYRAWGYTF	TGTGCCTGGAGTGAGTCCTACCGGGCTTGGGGCTACACCTTC
TRBD2	TRBJ2-2	.	17	TRBV5-6	CASSLAGSGRYTGELFF	TGTGCCAGCAGCTTGGCGGGTAGCGGGCGGTACACCGGGGAGCTGTTTTTT
TRBD1	TRBJ2-3	.	13	TRBV29-1	CSARTGGTDTQYF	TGCAGCGCGAGAACAGGGGGCACAGATACGCAGTATTTT
.	TRBJ1-1	.	12	TRBV20-1	CSPRGADTEAFF	TGCAGTCCCCGGGGGGCGGACACTGAAGCTTTCTTT
.	TRBJ1-1	.	14	TRBV9	CASSVVSDSGRAFF	TGTGCCAGCAGCGTAGTCTCGGATTCGGGGAGAGCTTTCTTT
TRBD2	TRBJ2-3	few	19	TRBV7-9	CASSLGGPGLAGFFDTQYF	TGTGCCAGCAGCCTCGGGGGACCGGGACTAGCGGGATTCTTTGATACGCAGTATTTT
.	TRBJ1-6	.	15	TRBV28	CASSRIALGNSPLHF	TGTGCCAGCAGTCGCATAGCACTCGGGAATTCACCCCTCCACTTT
.	TRBJ1-1	.	15	TRBV20-1	CSARDRVDTDLTAFF	TGCAGTGCTAGAGATCGGGTAGACACTGATCTGACGGCTTTCTTT
.	TRBJ1-5	.	13	TRBV7-2	CASSFYVNQPQHF	TGTGCCAGCAGCTTTTATGTGAATCAGCCCCAGCATTTT
.	TRBJ2-7	few	15	TRBV7-8	CASSSGTQSSYEQYF	TGTGCCAGCAGCTCCGGGACTCAGAGCTCCTACGAGCAGTACTTC
.	TRBJ2-3	few	16	TRBV11-1	CASSLGGSGSTDTQYF	TGTGCCAGCAGCTTAGGTGGTAGCGGTAGCACAGATACGCAGTATTTT
.	TRBJ1-5	.	15	TRBV5-8	CASSSGSMVSQPQHF	TGTGCCAGCAGTTCCGGGTCTATGGTAAGCCAGCCCCAGCATTTT
.	TRBJ1-5	.	14	TRBV7-9	CASSRDISNQPQHF	TGTGCCAGCAGCCGGGACATAAGCAATCAGCCCCAGCATTTT
TRBD1	TRBJ2-7	.	15	TRBV7-2	CASSQAGTGTYEQYF	TGTGCCAGCAGCCAAGCCGGGACAGGGACATACGAGCAGTACTTC
.	TRBJ2-5	.	12	TRBV7-9	CASSWGRETQYF	TGTGCCAGCAGCTGGGGGAGGGAGACCCAGTACTTC
TRBD1	TRBJ1-1	.	13	TRBV6-1	CASSQTGATEAFF	TGTGCCAGCAGTCAAACAGGGGCCACTGAAGCTTTCTTT
.	TRBJ1-2	few	15	TRBV19	CASSIKYSVVSGYTF	TGTGCCAGTAGTATTAAGTATTCGGTTGTGAGTGGCTACACCTTC
TRBD2	TRBJ2-3	few	15	TRBV27	CASSSRLAETDTQYF	TGTGCCAGCAGCTCGAGACTAGCGGAGACAGATACGCAGTATTTT
.	TRBJ1-4	.	13	TRBV6-4	CASSFLPQEKLFF	TGTGCCAGCAGTTTCTTGCCGCAGGAAAAACTGTTTTTT
.	TRBJ2-7	.	15	TRBV29-1	CSVGRGRRPSYEQYF	TGCAGCGTTGGTCGGGGGAGGCGCCCTTCCTACGAGCAGTACTTC
TRBD1	TRBJ2-3	.	19	TRBV28	CASSRQGVGVGGSTDTQYF	TGTGCCAGCAGCAGACAGGGGGTAGGAGTCGGCGGGTCCACAGATACGCAGTATTTT
.	TRBJ1-2	.	14	TRBV7-2	CASSPSLGNYGYTF	TGTGCCAGCAGCCCCTCCCTGGGCAACTATGGCTACACCTTC
.	TRBJ1-1	.	13	TRBV7-9	CASSLLGKGEAFF	TGTGCCAGCAGCTTATTAGGGAAGGGTGAAGCTTTCTTT
.	TRBJ1-3	.	14	TRBV7-9	CASSSQGSGNTIYF	TGTGCCAGCAGCTCCCAGGGGTCTGGAAACACCATATATTTT
.	TRBJ1-5	.	15	TRBV6-2/TRBV6-3	CASSYSSRSNQPQHF	TGTGCCAGCAGTTACTCTAGCAGGAGCAATCAGCCCCAGCATTTT
.	TRBJ1-6	.	13	TRBV28	CASSYLWDSPLHF	TGTGCCAGCAGTTACCTATGGGATTCACCCCTCCACTTT
TRBD2	TRBJ2-3	.	16	TRBV7-2	CASSLALAGNADTQYF	TGTGCCAGCAGCTTAGCGCTAGCGGGAAACGCAGATACGCAGTATTTT
TRBD1	TRBJ1-2	.	15	TRBV28	CASSLGRTGTYGYTF	TGTGCCAGCAGTTTAGGCCGGACAGGGACCTATGGCTACACCTTC
.	TRBJ2-7	medium-sized	15	TRBV19	CASSITSSEPHEQYF	TGTGCCAGTAGTATAACCTCTTCAGAACCCCACGAGCAGTACTTC
.	TRBJ1-1	.	13	TRBV2	CASSVTANTEAFF	TGTGCCAGCAGTGTAACGGCCAACACTGAAGCTTTCTTT
TRBD2	TRBJ2-3	.	13	TRBV29-1	CSVRSSGADTQYF	TGCAGCGTAAGATCTAGCGGGGCAGATACGCAGTATTTT